The TCR beta chain described here comes from a study of T-cell reconstitution after alpha-beta-depleted transplantation in children. The CDR3 runs to 12 residues. Germline assignment: CDR1 SGHVS and CDR2 FNYEAQ. Trimming shortened V by 9 bases and J by 6 bases, and 15 bases separated the two germline ends. Study-level results: After transplant, at about two months, alpha-beta T cells were reportedly derived from several hundred expanded graft clones.

This clonotype was counted between two and nine times. The antigen is unknown. Library preparation (for TCRbeta) was performed with unique molecular identifiers. TCRdb fed the PCR reads into MiXCR, producing one record per CDR3 protein. The data hold hundreds of thousands of distinct CDR3 sequences, with 13% observed a single time. The V gene is TRBV7-6, the J gene TRBJ2-7; D unresolved. This TCR came from a male patient aged 10-17 years who had a stem cell transplant for acute myeloid leukemia, so the T cells may come from the graft donor. Material: PBMCs, mostly from graft donor cells, obtained 360 days after TCRalphabeta/CD19-depleted stem cell transplant. The CDR3: CASRNENPEQYF. In DNA, the CDR3 is TGTGCCAGTCGCAATGAAAACCCCGAGCAGTACTTC.